The 8 T cell receptor beta chains presented below share a single source sample, sequenced in a study of blood T cell repertoires in COVID-19. Sequencing was performed with immunoSEQ multiplex PCR; in TCRdb, only in-frame clones are kept and a portion is missing. The table shows around 170,000 clones, with 88% occurring only once. The sequenced sample consisted of peripheral blood. The receptor source for this set is a man aged 60 to 75 with acute or convalescent COVID-19.

The gene calls are TRBV6-6 and TRBJ2-5; maybe TRBD2 (6 bases). V was shortened by 5 bases and J by 2 bases, with 21 bases between the two germline ends. Germline V gene data show CDR1 as MNHNY and CDR2 as SVGAGI (reference sequence). The CDR3 runs to 17 residues. CDR3 amino acids: CASSPKLERGGQETQYF. In DNA form, the CDR3 reads TGTGCCAGCAGTCCAAAGTTAGAACGGGGAGGACAAGAGACCCAGTACTTC.

This chain links TRBV6-6 with TRBJ2-3; 12 bases fit TRBD1. This CDR3 contains 17 residues. J lost 4 bases, V lost 5 bases, and 10 bases had no gene match. CDR1 and CDR2 (germline): MNHNY, SVGAGI (reference sequence). The CDR3 here is CASSPLDGTGGADTQYF. DNA of the CDR3: TGTGCCAGCAGTCCTCTGGACGGGACAGGGGGCGCAGATACGCAGTATTTT.

The chain has TRBV24-1 and TRBJ2-3; 8 positions agree with TRBD1. Germline trimming cut 6 bases from V and 2 bases from J; bases unmatched to any gene: 3. This CDR3 has 14 amino acids. In germline, CDR1 is KGHDR, CDR2 SFDVKD. The CDR3 DNA reads as TGTGCCACCAGTCCGGGACAGGTCACAGATACGCAGTATTTT. The encoded protein is CATSPGQVTDTQYF.

The V call is TRBV7-9, the J call TRBJ1-2; the match to TRBD1 covers 9 bases. Per germline, CDR1 SEHNR and CDR2 FQNEAQ (reference sequence). V was clipped by 0 bases and J by 6 bases; unmatched bases: 2. This CDR3 spans 14 amino acids. CDR3: CASSLATGGDGYTF. CDR3 in DNA: TGTGCCAGCAGCTTAGCGACAGGGGGGGATGGCTACACCTTC.

The V and J genes are TRBV4-2 and TRBJ1-2; D call uncertain. The germline V and J ends were trimmed by 1 base and 0 bases, with 15 bases remaining between them. The CDR3 runs 17 residues. Germline loops: CDR1 LGHNA, CDR2 YNFKEQ. CDR3 sequence (DNA): TGTGCCAGCAGCCAAGGTCCCCCCCGGTCCCCTAACTATGGCTACACCTTC. This encodes CASSQGPPRSPNYGYTF.

J is TRBJ2-3 and V is TRBV7-9; D remains ambiguous. Germline V lookup: CDR1 SEHNR, CDR2 FQNEAQ (reference sequence). The CDR3 extends over 13 amino acids. The V end was cut by 0 bases, the J end by 3 bases, with 4 bases between. CDR3 DNA sequence: TGTGCCAGCAGCTTAGCCAATACAGATACGCAGTATTTT. Its protein is CASSLANTDTQYF.

The chain carries TRBV7-9 and TRBJ2-5; D is unclear. CDR1 is SEHNR, CDR2 FQNEAQ, per germline (reference sequence). This CDR3 spans 15 amino acids. Between the trimmed V and J ends, which lost 2 bases and 7 bases, there was a span of 17 bases. The DNA for the CDR3 is TGTGCCAGCAGCTTAAAAGGAGTGGAAGAAGTGACCCAGTACTTC. It translates to CASSLKGVEEVTQYF.

This rearrangement joins TRBV12-3 or TRBV12-4 to TRBJ1-2; D not resolved. Trimming cost V 6 bases and J 4 bases, with 9 bases left between them. The CDR3 totals 12 residues. In DNA form, the CDR3 reads TGTGCCAGCAGCCCCCTCAGCTATGGCTACACCTTC. Translating gives CASSPLSYGYTF.